One and the same sample provided the 15 T cell receptor beta chains below, sequenced in a study of cytomegalovirus exposure and HLA in healthy donors. With 60 Vbeta and 13 Jbeta primers, the PCR was carried out. The assay was immunoSEQ multiplex PCR, and TCRdb's table has in-frame clones only and misses some. This sample yields more than 150,000 clones, of which 75% to 85% are seen a single time; approximately 0.8% belongs to the top ten. Sequenced input: PBMCs. These receptors all stem from a woman between 18 and 29 years old in good health and CMV-seronegative.

The chain is built from TRBV6-5 and TRBJ2-7; D might be TRBD2 (6 bases). This CDR3 has 14 amino acids. Deletions cut 6 bases from V and 7 bases from J, with 19 bases between. The germline V gene has CDR1 MNHEY and CDR2 SVGAGI. DNA for the CDR3: TGTGCCAGCAGCCCCGTTACCGGGGGAATAGAGCAGTACTTC. Residues: CASSPVTGGIEQYF.

In nucleotides, the CDR3 is TGTGCCAGCTCACCAAGACAGGGGAACTCCTACGAGCAGTACTTC. Its protein product is CASSPRQGNSYEQYF. The rearrangement joins TRBV18 to TRBJ2-7, with 8 nucleotides matching TRBD1. Unmatched junction bases numbered 3, after V lost 2 bases and J lost 0 bases. Germline assignment: CDR1 KGHSH and CDR2 LQKENI. This CDR3 spans 15 amino acids.

V and J are TRBV9 and TRBJ2-4; D remains unclear. The ends were cut back, 0 bases at V and 2 bases at J, with 9 bases in the middle. The CDR3 spans 15 residues. Germline CDR1 SGDLS, CDR2 YYNGEE. In DNA, the CDR3 is TGTGCCAGCAGCGTAGGTTCTGGGCCCAAAAACATTCAGTACTTC. This translates into CASSVGSGPKNIQYF.

This clone was picked up one time. This chain connects TRBV7-2 to TRBJ1-2, with TRBD1 identical over 7 bases. The CDR3 covers 13 residues. Trimming removed 4 bases from V and 6 bases from J; junction bases left unmatched: 5. Germline V lookup: CDR1 SGHTA, CDR2 FQGNSA. CDR3 sequence reads: CASSSRDRDGYTF. The CDR3 DNA sequence: TGTGCCAGCAGCTCCCGGGACAGAGATGGCTACACCTTC.

In its sample, this clone was seen a few times. This chain uses TRBV5-1 with TRBJ1-2; 7 positions match TRBD1. The CDR3 extends over 14 amino acids. V gave up 2 bases and J gave up 3 bases; unmatched junction bases: 4. Germline values: CDR1 SGHRS, CDR2 YFSETQ. The chain's CDR3 is CASSFTGEDYGYTF. The CDR3, as DNA: TGCGCCAGCAGCTTTACAGGGGAGGACTATGGCTACACCTTC.

J is TRBJ1-4 and V is TRBV7-2; 7 bases line up with TRBD1. After removal of 4 bases from V and 6 bases from J, the junction contained 5 bases not matched to a gene. Germline V gene sequence: CDR1 SGHTA, CDR2 FQGNSA. The CDR3 extends over 14 amino acids. This chain's CDR3 is CASSYPGQYEKLFF. The CDR3 DNA follows: TGTGCCAGCAGCTATCCGGGACAGTATGAAAAACTGTTTTTT. Full variable domain (remainder filled in from reference TRBV7-2 and TRBJ1-4): GAGVSQSPSNKVTEKGKDVELRCDPISGHTALYWYRQSLGQGLEFLIYFQGNSAPDKSGLPSDRFSAERTGGSVSTLTIQRTQQEDSAVYLCASSYPGQYEKLFFGSGTQLSVL.

CDR3 nucleotides: TGTGCCAGCAGGTCCCTATCCACAGATACGCAGTATTTT. Encoded protein: CASRSLSTDTQYF. This chain links TRBV13 with TRBJ2-3; D gene uncertain. CDR1 and CDR2 (germline): PRHDT, FYEKMQ (reference sequence). CDR3 length: 13 residues. The V end was cut by 6 bases, the J end by 2 bases, with 9 bases between.

The chain carries TRBV28 and TRBJ2-1, with TRBD2 identical over 11 bases. Trimming cost V 3 bases and J 7 bases; bases outside gene matches: 2. Germline V gives CDR1 MDHEN, CDR2 SYDVKM. The CDR3 is 14 residues long. For the CDR3, the DNA is TGTGCCAGCAGTTTCCGACTAGCGGGAAATGAGCAGTTCTTC. Amino acid sequence: CASSFRLAGNEQFF.

The J gene is TRBJ1-1, the V gene TRBV7-6; 8 positions match TRBD1. Germline V gives CDR1 SGHVS, CDR2 FNYEAQ. This CDR3 has 15 amino acids. V lost 1 base and J lost 3; bases outside the gene matches: 4. The CDR3 nucleotides read TGTGCCAGCAGCTTAGAGGCAGGGGGCCACACTGAAGCTTTCTTT. This sequence encodes CASSLEAGGHTEAFF.

This clone was seen just once. J is TRBJ2-5 and V is TRBV11-2; TRBD2 aligns across 11 bases. Trimming took 3 bases from V and 4 from J; bases not matched to a gene: 7. There are 16 residues in the CDR3. CDR1 and CDR2 (germline): SGHAT, FQNNGV. DNA of the CDR3: TGTGCCAGCAGCTTTGTGACTAGCGGGGTGAGAGAGACCCAGTACTTC. Translation: CASSFVTSGVRETQYF.

This chain links TRBV4-2 with TRBJ2-5; perhaps TRBD1 as D (5 bases). Germline-derived CDR1 and CDR2 are LGHNA and YNFKEQ. Trimming shortened V by 1 base and J by 2 bases, and 14 bases separated the two germline ends. There are 16 residues in the CDR3. The CDR3 DNA reads TGTGCCAGCAGCCAAGCGCAAGGGGCAGGGCAAGAGACCCAGTACTTC. As protein: CASSQAQGAGQETQYF.

The chain employs TRBV28 and TRBJ2-1, with D unclear. V was pared by 3 bases and J by 4 bases, with 10 bases between. Germline loops: CDR1 MDHEN, CDR2 SYDVKM. CDR3 size: 14 residues. CDR3 amino acids: CASSLRQNYNEQFF. The DNA for the CDR3 is TGTGCCAGCAGTTTGCGGCAGAATTACAATGAGCAGTTCTTC.

The gene calls are TRBV27 and TRBJ2-1; TRBD1 aligns across 7 bases. Per germline, CDR1 MNHEY and CDR2 SMNVEV (reference sequence). J was trimmed by 6 bases and V by 4 bases; bases with no gene match: 6. The CDR3 consists of 14 residues. The CDR3 DNA sequence: TGTGCCAGCAGTTCTGGACAGGCCCGCAATGAGCAGTTCTTC. It codes for CASSSGQARNEQFF.

The rearrangement uses TRBV4-1 and TRBJ2-1, with D uncertain. This CDR3 is 15 amino acids long. Germline assignment: CDR1 MGHRA and CDR2 YSYEKL. V gave up 4 bases and J gave up 0 bases, with 10 bases separating them. CDR3 in DNA: TGCGCCAGCAGCCCTACAGAAAGCTCCTACAATGAGCAGTTCTTC. It codes for CASSPTESSYNEQFF.

This rearrangement joins TRBV6-5 to TRBJ1-1; 7 bases line up with TRBD1. The junction had 6 bases not matched to a gene; V was cut back by 9 bases and J by 8 bases. Germline assignment: CDR1 MNHEY and CDR2 SVGAGI. This CDR3 spans 11 amino acids. CDR3 coding DNA: TGTGCCAGTGAAACGACAGGGGAAGCTTTCTTT. Translated, it gives CASETTGEAFF.